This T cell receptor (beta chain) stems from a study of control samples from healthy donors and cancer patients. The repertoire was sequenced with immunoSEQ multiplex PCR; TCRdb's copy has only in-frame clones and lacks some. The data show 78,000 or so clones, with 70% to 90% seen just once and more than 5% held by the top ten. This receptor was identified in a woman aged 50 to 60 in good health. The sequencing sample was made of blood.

CDR3 DNA sequence: TGTGCCAGCGCCTCACCCAGGGAAGGAAACATTCAGTACTTC. Its protein product is CASASPREGNIQYF. The chain joins TRBV6-5 to TRBJ2-4, with D possibly TRBD1 on 5 matching bases. CDR3 size: 14 residues. The germline gives CDR1 MNHEY, CDR2 SVGAGI. V dropped 8 bases and J dropped 6 bases, with 17 bases sitting between them.